Here is one T cell receptor (beta chain) with its context. Its specificity is unknown. These data come from a study of vaccination and CD4 T cells after COVID-19. Overall study context: Nasal swab PCR showed SARS-CoV-2 in convalescent patients, roughly nine with mild and one with severe disease. Cells received overlapping spike peptides from SARS-CoV-2, HCoV-NL63, HCoV-OC43 and HCoV-229E as stimulation.

Documented treatment: roughly nine-day PBMC culture with coronavirus spike peptide pools or control peptides (ViraFEST assay). More than 1.5 million PBMCs per well were cultured with approximately 10 IU/ml IL-2 and about 10 ug/ml peptide pools. Sequencing of the DNA from cultured CD4+ T cells was carried out with the Oncomine TCR Beta short-read assay. Once CD4+ T cells had been cultured, genomic DNA was extracted from them. A single record per CDR3 protein comes from TCRdb applying MiXCR to the PCR reads. The repertoire holds under 20,000 distinct CDR3 sequences, with around three fifths as singletons. CDR3 length: 13 residues. Germline assignment: CDR1 DFQATT and CDR2 SNEGSKA (reference sequence). The junction had 3 bases not matched to a gene; V was cut back by 6 bases and J by 1 base.

The TCR originated in a human donor who had recovered from COVID-19. The genes are TRBV20-1 and TRBJ2-7, with 10 bases lining up with TRBD2. The sequencing sample was made of CD4+ T cells from blood, cultured in vitro. CDR3 nucleotide sequence: TGCAGTGCCTCTAGCGGGGGTTCCTACGAGCAGTACTTC. This sequence encodes CSASSGGSYEQYF.